Listed here are 2 T cell receptor beta chains from one sample, sequenced in a study of T cell responses to AZD1222 COVID-19 vaccine. Here immunoSEQ multiplex PCR was the method, and the copy in TCRdb shows in-frame clones only, minus some. The sample lists about 140,000 clones, around 88% occurring once. The sample here was peripheral blood, taken on day 0 of AZD1222 vaccination. These receptors all stem from an adult in good health.

This clone was recorded at least ten times. This sequence joins TRBV6-5 and TRBJ1-6; D gene unclear. The CDR3 length is 11 residues. Trimming shortened V by 7 bases and J by 7 bases, and 5 bases separated the two germline ends. Germline CDR1 and CDR2: MNHEY and SVGAGI. The CDR3 spells CASTANSPLHF. DNA for the CDR3: TGTGCCAGCACAGCAAATTCACCCCTCCACTTT.

V gene TRBV11-3 combines with J gene TRBJ2-2; 13 bases align to TRBD2. Trimming cost V 5 bases and J 14 bases; bases outside gene matches: 17. The CDR3 has 17 amino acids. CDR1 is SGHNT and CDR2 is YENEEA in the germline V gene. The CDR3 DNA reads as TGTGCCAGCAGCCGCGGGTCCCCTAGACTAGCGGGAGGAGACCTGTTTTTT. Amino acid sequence: CASSRGSPRLAGGDLFF. Full variable domain (missing parts from reference TRBV11-3 and TRBJ2-2): EAGVVQSPRYKIIEKKQPVAFWCNPISGHNTLYWYLQNLGQGPELLIRYENEEAVDDSQLPKDRFSAERLKGVDSTLKIQPAELGDSAVYLCASSRGSPRLAGGDLFFGEGSRLTVL.